One and the same sample provided the 30 T cell receptor beta chains below, sequenced in a study of T-cell memory formation after mild COVID-19. TCRdb reprocessed the 5' RACE reads with MiXCR, giving one entry per CDR3 protein. The table has under 85,000 distinct CDR3 sequences, about 14% seen once. Sequencing was carried out using PBMCs or a T cell subset sorted from them (not recorded which). These receptors all stem from an adult woman who had mild COVID-19 (a few samples of this study predate the infection). Cell type and time point are not known.

This clonotype was recorded at least ten times. The CDR3 sequence is CASSQARGTYEQYF. CDR3 sequence (DNA): TGCGCCAGCAGCCAAGCCAGGGGTACTTACGAGCAGTACTTC. The V gene is TRBV4-1, the J gene TRBJ2-7; tentatively, D is TRBD1 (6 bases). Trimming removed 1 base at V and 4 bases at J, with 11 bases between. This CDR3 has 14 amino acids. The germline gives CDR1 MGHRA, CDR2 YSYEKL.

About this clonotype itself: The junction departs from germline at one end; a sequencing error may be responsible. The V and J genes are TRBV7-7 and TRBJ2-3; 8 positions match TRBD2. This CDR3 spans 13 amino acids. Germline CDR1 and CDR2: SSHAT and FNYEAQ (reference sequence). In DNA form, the CDR3 reads TGTGCTAGCAGCCATAGCGGGGAAGATACGCAGTATTTT. It translates to CASSHSGEDTQYF.

The rearrangement uses TRBV20-1 and TRBJ2-5; 8 bases line up with TRBD2. CDR1 is DFQATT and CDR2 is SNEGSKA in the germline V gene (reference sequence). CDR3 length equals 15 residues. Trimming at V came to 3 bases and at J to 2 bases, leaving 8 bases not matched to a gene. The CDR3 is CSASSGTREQETQYF. In nucleotides, the CDR3 is TGCAGTGCTAGTTCGGGGACTAGAGAACAAGAGACCCAGTACTTC.

V gene TRBV12-3 or TRBV12-4 combines with J gene TRBJ1-2, with D tentatively TRBD1 (5 bases). The germline V and J ends were trimmed by 2 bases and 2 bases, with 6 bases remaining between them. The CDR3 covers 13 residues. In nucleotides, the CDR3 is TGTGCCAGCAGTTTATCAGGGAACTATGGCTACACCTTC. Its protein is CASSLSGNYGYTF.

The chain joins TRBV7-6 to TRBJ2-3; perhaps D is TRBD1 or TRBD2 (5 bases each). Trimming pared 1 base from V and 2 bases from J, leaving 10 bases between. Germline CDR1 reads SGHVS; CDR2 reads FNYEAQ. The CDR3 consists of 15 residues. The CDR3 sequence: CASSLERDATDTQYF. The CDR3 DNA reads TGTGCCAGCAGCTTAGAACGGGACGCCACAGATACGCAGTATTTT.

This clonotype was observed a handful of times. V is TRBV5-1 and J is TRBJ2-1; no firm D call. Trimming pared 1 base from V and 0 bases from J, leaving 8 bases between. CDR1 and CDR2 from the germline V gene are SGHRS and YFSETQ. The CDR3 totals 15 residues. Written as DNA, the CDR3 is TGCGCCAGCAGCTTGATATGGGGCTCCTACAATGAGCAGTTCTTC. Residues: CASSLIWGSYNEQFF.

Judged by abundance, this clonotype is medium-sized. This chain joins TRBV5-1 and TRBJ2-7, with D unresolved. V was pared by 0 bases and J by 5 bases, with 9 bases between. The CDR3 length is 13 residues. In germline, CDR1 is SGHRS, CDR2 YFSETQ. CDR3 DNA sequence: TGCGCCAGCAGCTTGGCCCCCGGCGACGAGCAGTACTTC. Translating gives CASSLAPGDEQYF.

This clonotype has just a few counts. The rearrangement joins TRBV7-3 to TRBJ2-2; the D call may be TRBD1 or TRBD2 (6 bases each). CDR1 is SGHTA and CDR2 is FQGTGA in the germline V gene. The V end lost 5 bases, the J end lost 2 bases, and 18 bases lay between the germline ends. The CDR3 loop spans 17 amino acids. The DNA of the CDR3 is TGTGCCAGCAGCCCAGTGACCGGGGGCTATAACACCGGGGAGCTGTTTTTT. As protein: CASSPVTGGYNTGELFF.

The rearrangement joins TRBV6-5 to TRBJ2-5, with a possible D match to TRBD1 (5 bases). Germline values: CDR1 MNHEY, CDR2 SVGAGI. CDR3 length: 15 amino acids. The V gene lost 5 bases and the J gene lost 3 bases, with 16 bases spanning the gap. The CDR3 DNA follows: TGTGCCAGCAGTCGCATCTCGACAGCCGAAGAGACCCAGTACTTC. It is translated as CASSRISTAEETQYF.

This clonotype was recorded a few times. This chain connects TRBV2 to TRBJ2-5; D ambiguous. The V and J ends lost 2 bases and 2 bases respectively, with 15 bases between them. The CDR3 is 16 residues long. Per germline, CDR1 SNHLY and CDR2 FYNNEI. DNA for the CDR3: TGTGCCAGCAGTGAAAGGTTTGCGGAAAGTCAAGAGACCCAGTACTTC. Protein: CASSERFAESQETQYF.

The V gene is TRBV14, the J gene TRBJ1-6, with D maybe TRBD1 (6 bases). Germline V gene lookup returns CDR1 SGHDN and CDR2 FVKESK. V gave up 5 bases and J gave up 7 bases, with 15 bases separating them. The CDR3 has 15 amino acids. CDR3 residues: CASSISRGENSPLHF. CDR3 coding DNA: TGTGCCAGCAGCATTTCGAGGGGGGAAAATTCACCCCTCCACTTT. The variable domain in full, completed from reference TRBV14 and TRBJ1-6, reads EAGVTQFPSHSVIEKGQTVTLRCDPISGHDNLYWYRRVMGKEIKFLLHFVKESKQDESGMPNNRFLAERTGGTYSTLKVQPAELEDSGVYFCASSISRGENSPLHFGNGTRLTVT.

The gene calls are TRBV27 and TRBJ1-5, with D possibly TRBD1 on 5 matching bases. The germline CDR1 and CDR2 sequences are MNHEY and SMNVEV (reference sequence). V was clipped by 7 bases and J by 3 bases, with 16 bases between them. The CDR3 covers 15 residues. The CDR3 nucleotides read TGTGCCAGCACTCTTTCATACAGGACCAATCAGCCCCAGCATTTT. Residues: CASTLSYRTNQPQHF.

This clonotype appeared many times. The chain carries TRBV7-6 and TRBJ2-5; TRBD1 matches 7 bases. Germline V lookup: CDR1 SGHVS, CDR2 FNYEAQ. This CDR3 spans 15 amino acids. V lost 4 bases to trimming and J lost 3 bases; unmatched junction nucleotides: 8. CDR3 DNA sequence: TGTGCCAGCAGCTCAACTCCGACAGGGAAAGAGACCCAGTACTTC. Residues: CASSSTPTGKETQYF.

This clonotype was seen a few times. The chain recombines TRBV5-1 with TRBJ2-3; D gene unclear. The CDR3 has 13 amino acids. CDR1 is SGHRS and CDR2 is YFSETQ in the germline V gene. The germline V and J ends were trimmed by 2 bases and 0 bases, with 4 bases remaining between them. CDR3 sequence: CASSFYSTDTQYF. DNA for the CDR3: TGCGCCAGCAGCTTCTACAGCACAGATACGCAGTATTTT.

This clonotype was detected many times. The DNA of the CDR3 is TGTGCCAGCAGCTTAGGACTAGCGGGGGGCAATGAGCAGTTCTTC. This encodes CASSLGLAGGNEQFF. The J gene is TRBJ2-1, the V gene TRBV7-2; 13 nucleotides agree with TRBD2. There are 15 residues in the CDR3. V was pared by 1 base and J by 6 bases, with 0 bases of the junction left unmatched. In germline, CDR1 is SGHTA, CDR2 FQGNSA. The whole variable domain, remainder taken from reference TRBV7-2 and TRBJ2-1, is GAGVSQSPSNKVTEKGKDVELRCDPISGHTALYWYRQSLGQGLEFLIYFQGNSAPDKSGLPSDRFSAERTGGSVSTLTIQRTQQEDSAVYLCASSLGLAGGNEQFFGPGTRLTVL.

This clonotype occurred a few times. The CDR3 coding sequence is TGCGCCAGCAGCTTGGTGGCCCTTTCGGAGACCCAGTACTTC. Translating it yields CASSLVALSETQYF. The V call is TRBV5-1, the J call TRBJ2-5; the D is unclear. The CDR3 sequence is 14 residues long. V was clipped by 0 bases and J by 5 bases, with 11 bases between them. Per the germline V gene, CDR1 is SGHRS and CDR2 is YFSETQ.

This clonotype has more than one count but fewer than ten. The chain joins TRBV4-1 to TRBJ1-1; tentatively, D is TRBD1 (5 bases). The CDR3 loop spans 14 amino acids. V was clipped by 3 bases and J by 5 bases, with 13 bases between them. The V gene's germline CDR1 is MGHRA and CDR2 YSYEKL. CDR3 nucleotides: TGCGCCAGCAGCCAGCCCCAGGGTAGGACTGAAGCTTTCTTT. Its protein is CASSQPQGRTEAFF.

The chain links TRBV6-6 to TRBJ2-3; TRBD2 matches 7 bases. V trimming: 5 bases; J trimming: 5 bases; junction bases outside the gene matches: 7. CDR1 is MNHNY, CDR2 SVGAGI, per germline (reference sequence). The CDR3 runs 14 residues. The CDR3 region has the DNA TGTGCCAGCAGTCCCGGACTAGAGGGAGATACGCAGTATTTT. This encodes CASSPGLEGDTQYF.

There are a few counts of this clonotype. The chain uses TRBV4-2 and TRBJ1-6; perhaps TRBD1 as D (6 bases). CDR3 length: 15 amino acids. Germline V gene data show CDR1 as LGHNA and CDR2 as YNFKEQ. Trimming left V 1 base short and J 8 bases short, with 12 bases between. CDR3 region: CASSQGRGSDSPLHF. CDR3 nucleotides: TGTGCCAGCAGCCAAGGCAGGGGATCAGATTCACCCCTCCACTTT.

Of note for this clonotype: One end of the junction is discordant with germline, which a read error may explain. V is TRBV12-3 or TRBV12-4 and J is TRBJ2-5; possibly TRBD2 for D (6 bases). The CDR3 spans 14 residues. The CDR3 region has the DNA TGTGCCAGCACTTTAATGTCTAGCGTGGAGACCCAGTACTTC. This encodes CASTLMSSVETQYF.

This clonotype was counted a few times. The chain recombines TRBV12-3 or TRBV12-4 with TRBJ2-3, with unresolved D. This CDR3 is 13 amino acids long. Trimming shortened V by 3 bases and J by 4 bases, and 8 bases separated the two germline ends. CDR3 loop: CASSFEWSDTQYF. CDR3 in DNA: TGTGCCAGCAGTTTCGAATGGTCAGATACGCAGTATTTT.

This clonotype was counted between two and nine times. This sequence joins TRBV7-9 and TRBJ1-1; no clear D gene. Germline V gene data show CDR1 as SEHNR and CDR2 as FQNEAQ (reference sequence). CDR3 length: 15 amino acids. Trimming stripped 2 bases from V and 1 base from J, with 11 bases between. The CDR3 DNA reads as TGTGCCAGCAGCTTAAGCAGAGGCGGGAACACTGAAGCTTTCTTT. Translation: CASSLSRGGNTEAFF.

The CDR3 bases are TGCGCCAGCAGCGGGCGAGGGGAGCAGTTCTTC. This encodes CASSGRGEQFF. The chain is built from TRBV5-1 and TRBJ2-1, with D perhaps TRBD2 (5 bases). The CDR3 is 11 residues long. The V end lost 4 bases, the J end lost 10 bases, and 9 bases lay between the germline ends. Germline values: CDR1 SGHRS, CDR2 YFSETQ.

This clonotype was observed a single time. The V gene is TRBV6-5, the J gene TRBJ2-1; 7 nucleotides match TRBD2. CDR1 is MNHEY and CDR2 is SVGAGI in the germline V gene. The V segment lost 0 bases and the J segment 0 bases; nucleotides outside the gene matches: 5. The CDR3 has 17 residues. DNA of the CDR3: TGTGCCAGCAGTTACTCATCTAGCGGAAACTCCTACAATGAGCAGTTCTTC. This translates into CASSYSSSGNSYNEQFF.

This clonotype was counted only a few times. V is TRBV19 and J is TRBJ2-7; tentative D call: TRBD2 (6 bases). Germline CDR1 and CDR2: LNHDA and SQIVND (reference sequence). The CDR3 contains 13 residues. Trimming removed 5 bases from V and 3 bases from J, with 11 bases in between. CDR3 in amino acids: CASSAGLVYEQYF. The CDR3 DNA is TGTGCCAGTAGTGCGGGACTGGTCTACGAGCAGTACTTC.

This clonotype has more than one count but fewer than ten. This chain uses TRBV5-8 with TRBJ2-1; D is perhaps TRBD2 (7 bases). V was pared by 0 bases and J by 0 bases, with 10 bases between. The germline V gene has CDR1 SGHTS and CDR2 YDEGEE. This CDR3 region has 16 residues. In DNA, the CDR3 is TGTGCCAGCAGCTTGGACGGGGGGCTCTCCTACAATGAGCAGTTCTTC. Its translation: CASSLDGGLSYNEQFF.

This clonotype appeared a few times. The rearrangement links TRBV29-1 to TRBJ2-1; 10 bases line up with TRBD2. The germline V gene encodes CDR1 SQVTM and CDR2 ANQGSEA. Unmatched junction bases numbered 7, after V lost 3 bases and J lost 5 bases. The CDR3 sequence is 15 residues long. CDR3 sequence: CSVEGTSAKDNEQFF. For the CDR3, the DNA is TGCAGCGTTGAGGGGACTAGCGCAAAGGACAATGAGCAGTTCTTC.

This clonotype was detected a few times. The V call is TRBV20-1, the J call TRBJ2-7; the match to TRBD1 covers 10 bases. CDR1 and CDR2 from the germline V gene are DFQATT and SNEGSKA (reference sequence). V dropped 3 bases and J dropped 6; count of bases not matched to a gene: 8. The CDR3 runs 14 residues. The CDR3 loop is CSARIGGQGREQYF. The DNA of the CDR3 is TGCAGTGCTAGGATCGGGGGACAGGGGCGCGAGCAGTACTTC.

This chain uses TRBV9 with TRBJ2-1; 7 nucleotides agree with TRBD2. The CDR3 has 13 residues. Unmatched junction bases numbered 2, after V lost 2 bases and J lost 6 bases. CDR1 and CDR2 from the germline V gene are SGDLS and YYNGEE. The DNA for the CDR3 is TGTGCCAGCAGCGTCAGGACTAGCAATGAGCAGTTCTTC. Its protein is CASSVRTSNEQFF.

V and J are TRBV7-9 and TRBJ2-7; a possible D gene is TRBD1 (5 bases). From germline, CDR1 is SEHNR and CDR2 FQNEAQ (reference sequence). Trimming cost V 1 base and J 5 bases, with 12 bases left between them. The CDR3 totals 14 residues. Here the CDR3 reads CASSLDSQGHEQYF. CDR3 DNA: TGTGCCAGCAGCTTAGACAGTCAGGGTCACGAGCAGTACTTC.